Listed here are 19 T cell receptor beta chains from one sample, sequenced in a study of cytomegalovirus exposure and HLA in healthy donors. The PCR contained 60 Vbeta and 13 Jbeta primers. Clones were sequenced by immunoSEQ multiplex PCR, and TCRdb holds only the in-frame ones, with some missing. The table for this sample gives under 200,000 clones. Sequencing used PBMCs. The origin of the receptors is a man aged 25-45 years in good health and CMV-seronegative.

The chain links TRBV28 to TRBJ1-1; TRBD1 aligns across 8 bases. Germline CDR1 reads MDHEN; CDR2 reads SYDVKM. V lost 2 bases and J lost 9; bases outside the gene matches: 11. CDR3 size: 15 residues. The CDR3 coding sequence is TGTGCCAGCAGTTTAACACGGACAGGGCAAAGGAAAGCTTTCTTT. Residues: CASSLTRTGQRKAFF.

This chain connects TRBV5-4 to TRBJ2-7; 7 positions agree with TRBD2. The V gene end was trimmed by 5 bases and the J gene end by 2 bases; junction bases not matched to a gene: 7. The CDR3 runs to 14 residues. Germline V gene data show CDR1 as SGHNT and CDR2 as YYREEE (reference sequence). The CDR3 bases are TGTGCCAGCAGGGAGGCTAGCGGCCCCTACGAGCAGTACTTC. Translated: CASREASGPYEQYF.

The rearrangement links TRBV27 to TRBJ2-1; TRBD2 matches 13 bases. The CDR3 runs to 16 residues. Germline loops: CDR1 MNHEY, CDR2 SMNVEV (reference sequence). J lost 3 bases, V lost 4 bases, and 3 bases had no gene match. CDR3 sequence: CASSWRTSGSYNEQFF. CDR3 sequence (DNA): TGTGCCAGCAGTTGGCGGACTAGCGGGAGCTACAATGAGCAGTTCTTC.

The chain links TRBV5-5 to TRBJ2-3; TRBD1 might be the D (6 bases). The CDR3 consists of 13 residues. Germline V gene data show CDR1 as SGHKS and CDR2 as YYEKEE (reference sequence). V lost 7 bases, J lost 2 bases, and 11 bases lay in between. The CDR3 here is CASVDSLTDTQYF. The CDR3 region has the DNA TGTGCCAGCGTGGACAGCCTCACAGATACGCAGTATTTT.

This chain uses TRBV11-3 with TRBJ2-1, with 8 bases that match TRBD2. The CDR3 is 16 residues long. The ends lost 2 bases at V and 8 bases at J; junction bases unmatched: 11. Germline lookup yields CDR1 SGHNT and CDR2 YENEEA. CDR3 bases: TGTGCCAGCAGCTTAAACCCCGGACTAGCCCCGCATGAGCAGTTCTTC. The encoded protein is CASSLNPGLAPHEQFF.

The genes are TRBV6-1 and TRBJ2-7; D perhaps matches TRBD2 (7 bases). This CDR3 region has 12 residues. V lost 8 bases and J lost 7, with 15 bases in between. The germline V gene has CDR1 MNHNS and CDR2 SASEGT. CDR3 bases: TGTGCCAGCGGGGGGGGGCGCGGGGAGCAGTACTTC. This codes for CASGGGRGEQYF.

This chain joins TRBV19 and TRBJ1-6; tentatively, D is TRBD1 (5 bases). V lost 0 bases and J 0 bases, leaving 6 bases between the germline ends. Germline CDR1 LNHDA, CDR2 SQIVND (reference sequence). There are 16 residues in the CDR3. The CDR3 sequence: CASSIDGGSYNSPLHF. The CDR3 DNA sequence: TGTGCCAGTAGTATAGACGGGGGCTCCTATAATTCACCCCTCCACTTT.

For this clone: Other DNA sequences in this sample translate to the same CDR3. V usage is TRBV7-2 and J usage is TRBJ1-5, with D tentatively TRBD1 (5 bases). The CDR3 runs 16 residues. Germline V gene data show CDR1 as SGHTA and CDR2 as FQGNSA. Trimming removed 1 base at V and 1 base at J, with 11 bases between. The CDR3: CASSLGGGRSNQPQHF. CDR3 DNA: TGTGCCAGCAGCTTAGGGGGGGGGAGGAGCAATCAGCCCCAGCATTTT.

The gene calls are TRBV10-1 and TRBJ2-1; 15 bases align to TRBD2. The J segment lost 9 bases and the V segment lost 0 bases, leaving 0 bases of the junction unmatched. CDR1 WNHNN and CDR2 SYGVQD come from the germline V gene (reference sequence). The CDR3 is 15 amino acids. The CDR3 coding sequence is TGCGCCAGCAGTGAGTCGGGACTAGCGGGAGGTGAGCAGTTCTTC. Residues: CASSESGLAGGEQFF.

The chain joins TRBV25-1 to TRBJ2-7; D is perhaps TRBD2 (5 bases). In germline, CDR1 is MGHDK, CDR2 SYGVNS. V lost 4 bases and J lost 1, with 20 bases in between. The CDR3 covers 17 residues. DNA of the CDR3: TGTGCCAGCAGTGGTGTGGCGGGCCGAGGGTTATCCTACGAGCAGTACTTC. This translates into CASSGVAGRGLSYEQYF.

The chain recombines TRBV19 with TRBJ2-4; 9 bases are shared with TRBD1. The V gene's germline CDR1 is LNHDA and CDR2 SQIVND (reference sequence). The V segment lost 3 bases and the J segment 3 bases; nucleotides outside the gene matches: 9. The CDR3 spans 17 residues. The CDR3: CASSISGRDRVKNIQYF. For the CDR3, the DNA is TGTGCCAGTAGTATCTCCGGACGGGACAGGGTCAAAAACATTCAGTACTTC.

J is TRBJ2-5 and V is TRBV5-4; 7 bases align to TRBD1. CDR1 is SGHNT and CDR2 is YYREEE in the germline V gene (reference sequence). With V trimmed by 4 bases and J by 1 base, 4 bases remained unmatched. This CDR3 region has 14 residues. The CDR3 bases are TGTGCCAGCAGCCGGGGACAGATCCAAGAGACCCAGTACTTC. Translating gives CASSRGQIQETQYF.

The V and J genes are TRBV19 and TRBJ1-3; maybe TRBD1 (6 bases). The V gene lost 5 bases and the J gene lost 0 bases, with 11 bases spanning the gap. The CDR3 is 15 residues long. Germline V CDR1 and CDR2: LNHDA, SQIVND (reference sequence). The CDR3 DNA follows: TGTGCCAGTAGTGGGGGGGCCAACTCTGGAAACACCATATATTTT. Translated: CASSGGANSGNTIYF.

The chain combines TRBV2 with TRBJ2-5; 8 positions agree with TRBD1. V was clipped by 6 bases and J by 1 base; unmatched bases: 7. CDR1 is SNHLY, CDR2 FYNNEI, per germline. This CDR3 comprises 15 residues. As DNA, the CDR3 is TGTGCCAGCAGAAGATGGACAGGGTTCCAAGAGACCCAGTACTTC. Its protein product is CASRRWTGFQETQYF.

The V gene is TRBV5-1, the J gene TRBJ1-3; D gene unclear. CDR3 length equals 14 residues. From germline, CDR1 is SGHRS and CDR2 YFSETQ. Trimming pared 4 bases from V and 1 base from J, leaving 9 bases between. In DNA, the CDR3 is TGCGCCAGCAGCAAACGGGTTTCTGGAAACACCATATATTTT. Translated, it gives CASSKRVSGNTIYF. The full variable domain, rest sourced from reference TRBV5-1 and TRBJ1-3, is KAGVTQTPRYLIKTRGQQVTLSCSPISGHRSVSWYQQTPGQGLQFLFEYFSETQRNKGNFPGRFSGRQFSNSRSEMNVSTLELGDSALYLCASSKRVSGNTIYFGEGSWLTVV.

The V call is TRBV28, the J call TRBJ2-1, with D possibly TRBD2 on 6 matching bases. The CDR3 loop spans 18 amino acids. CDR1 and CDR2 from the germline V gene are MDHEN and SYDVKM. The germline V and J ends were trimmed by 6 bases and 3 bases, with 24 bases remaining between them. CDR3 DNA sequence: TGTGCCAGCAGCCTTCCACCCGGGAGCGGAGGGGTCTACAATGAGCAGTTCTTC. This sequence encodes CASSLPPGSGGVYNEQFF.

The rearrangement links TRBV5-6 to TRBJ1-2; 8 bases agree with TRBD1. The germline CDR1 and CDR2 sequences are SGHDT and YYEEEE. The CDR3 is 13 amino acids. V shed 3 bases and J 5 bases; nucleotides not matched to a gene: 3. The CDR3 loop reads CASSSGQGYGYTF. The CDR3 coding sequence is TGTGCCAGCAGCTCCGGACAGGGATATGGCTACACCTTC.

Remarks on this clone: This specimen includes other DNA sequences encoding the same CDR3. The chain recombines TRBV11-3 with TRBJ1-1, with 7 positions matching TRBD1. J gave up 1 base and V 1 base, and 0 bases lay outside the gene matches. The germline V gene encodes CDR1 SGHNT and CDR2 YENEEA. CDR3 size: 14 residues. CDR3 amino acids: CASSLGTGNTEAFF. Written as DNA, the CDR3 is TGTGCCAGCAGCTTAGGGACAGGGAACACTGAAGCTTTCTTT.

The chain is built from TRBV7-6 and TRBJ2-3; the D gene is possibly TRBD2 (6 bases). Germline CDR1 reads SGHVS; CDR2 reads FNYEAQ. V lost 1 base and J lost 7, with 30 bases in between. This CDR3 contains 20 residues. The CDR3 sequence is CASSLDYGTGVFVGGHTQYF. As DNA, the CDR3 is TGTGCCAGCAGCTTAGACTACGGGACGGGGGTCTTCGTCGGCGGCCATACGCAGTATTTT.